The following is a TCR beta chain sequence with its context. Its antigen specificity is not known. Qualities for individual bases were not recorded, and no much larger clone is one base off. From cysteine to phenylalanine, the CDR3 is 14 amino acids long. The sequence is cut down to CDR3 DNA, 42 bases in frame from base 1. V loses 5 bases, J loses 3 bases, and the germline ends lie 14 bases apart. Taken from the germline V gene (reference sequence), the CDR1 and CDR2 loops are MNHEY and SMNVEV. Whole blood was collected in K2EDTA tubes by collaborating institutions according to the institutions' own protocols. Collaborator samples were shipped for TCRbeta analysis as frozen whole blood, isolated PBMCs, or DNA extracted from either sample type. TCRbeta CDR3 regions were amplified from genomic DNA by means of the immunoSEQ Assay, a bias-controlled multiplex PCR. In the paper's pipeline: The number of nucleated cells in each sample was estimated from the amplification of reference gene primers within the assay. To quantify the absolute abundance of each unique TCRbeta CDR3 rearrangement, sequence reads were collapsed and filtered. For each sample, productive Simpson clonality was calculated as the square root of Simpson's diversity index across productive rearrangements. In its TCRdb copy, this immuneACCESS table keeps in-frame sequences only and misses some clones. Where compared with another copy, unresolved V genes explain less than half of these, and the others have no known cause. V and J calls and clone size are copied from that table; D and trimming were computed from the DNA. This sample holds more than 70,000 clones; 88% were observed only once. The biggest ten clones account for 8.5% to 9.5% of the sample.

The data were taken from a study of blood T cell repertoires in COVID-19 (dated by TCRdb to 2018 to 2020). The study in broad terms: Samples from collaborators originated in the United States, Italy and Spain and spanned both the acute and convalescent phases of COVID-19. The prospective study material was composed of cDNA or gDNA derived from T cells, B-cell-depleted T cells, or PBMCs. Subjects who had been exposed to COVID-19, were actively infected with it, or had recovered from it provided the deeply sampled blood TCRbeta repertoires that made up the dataset. A freely available public database, intended as a resource for researchers studying the immune response to SARS-CoV-2, is where the repertoires were released. The samples were drawn from the first 160 participants of the ongoing ImmuneRACE study and from 1,254 subjects provided by 6 global collaborators. Sample metadata almost always included a de-identified subject ID, COVID-19 status, age in years and sex. Where available, HLA class I and class II types were taken from metadata supplied by the sample provider and were not determined by assay-based typing.

Overall results and qualifications from the work: The quantity of clinical and demographic metadata differed by source and by participant and was supplied without curation.

Source material: peripheral blood. Recombination joined TRBV27 with TRBJ2-7; tentative D gene TRBD2, with 5 bases matching. This sequence originates from a human donor in a cohort sampled during active COVID-19. The nucleotide sequence is given as TGTGCCAGCAGTCCGGGGAGCTTATTCTACGAGCAGTACTTC. This gives the protein CASSPGSLFYEQYF.